These 18 T cell receptor beta chains were sequenced from one sample in a study of T cells expressing NK-cell markers. TCRdb re-called the 5' RACE reads, yielding one record per CDR3 amino acid sequence without DNA. The sample holds 200,000 to 300,000 distinct CDR3 sequences. The specimen was blood T cells: a sorted CD56 or NKG2C T cell subset, CD4+ or CD8+ T cells, or bulk PBMC T cells (not recorded which). The receptors were gathered from a man aged 18 to 35 in good health.

This chain connects TRBV5-4 to TRBJ1-6; TCRdb returns TRBD1, unconfirmable since there is no DNA. The CDR3 sequence is 15 residues long. Germline-derived CDR1 and CDR2 are SGHNT and YYREEE (reference sequence). CDR3 in amino acids: CATQPPGGSNSPLHF. Complete variable domain (other parts from reference TRBV5-4 and TRBJ1-6): ETGVTQSPTHLIKTRGQQVTLRCSSQSGHNTVSWYQQALGQGPQFIFQYYREEENGRGNFPPRFSGLQFPNYSSELNVNALELDDSALYLCATQPPGGSNSPLHFGNGTRLTVT.

The genes are TRBV20-1 and TRBJ1-5; TCRdb lists TRBD1, though no DNA is available to test this call. This CDR3 spans 14 amino acids. CDR1 is DFQATT and CDR2 is SNEGSKA in the germline V gene (reference sequence). This chain's CDR3 is CSARPDRGGQPQHF.

The chain combines TRBV18 with TRBJ2-3; TCRdb names TRBD2, which stays unverified in the absence of DNA. The CDR3 contains 15 residues. Germline values: CDR1 KGHSH, CDR2 LQKENI. CDR3 in amino acids: CASSRRTSGTDTQYF.

The genes are TRBV12-3 or TRBV12-4 and TRBJ1-4. This CDR3 spans 14 amino acids. CDR3 sequence: CASSFGPGLGKLFF.

The rearrangement uses TRBV7-2 and TRBJ2-3. The CDR3 totals 15 residues. CDR1 and CDR2 from the germline V gene are SGHTA and FQGNSA. CDR3 residues: CASSLLGGSTDTQYF. Drawing the rest from reference TRBV7-2 and TRBJ2-3, the complete variable domain is GAGVSQSPSNKVTEKGKDVELRCDPISGHTALYWYRQSLGQGLEFLIYFQGNSAPDKSGLPSDRFSAERTGGSVSTLTIQRTQQEDSAVYLCASSLLGGSTDTQYFGPGTRLTVL.

This chain uses TRBV7-2 with TRBJ2-3; TCRdb calls TRBD1, which cannot be checked without DNA. Germline CDR1 reads SGHTA; CDR2 reads FQGNSA. CDR3 length: 14 amino acids. CDR3 sequence: CASQTAARTDTQYF.

V usage is TRBV6-2 or TRBV6-3 and J usage is TRBJ1-5; no DNA is available, so the TRBD1 call from TCRdb remains unchecked. Germline loops: CDR1 MNHEY, CDR2 SVGEGT. This CDR3 region has 14 residues. The CDR3 spells CASSYAGGYQPQHF.

The V call is TRBV6-1, the J call TRBJ2-2; TCRdb designates TRBD2, a call that cannot be tested without DNA. Germline CDR1 and CDR2: MNHNS and SASEGT. This CDR3 is built from 17 residues. CDR3 region: CASRRTSGRAGTGELFF.

The chain couples TRBV18 to TRBJ2-5; TCRdb outputs TRBD1, but without DNA this stays unchecked. The germline V gene encodes CDR1 KGHSH and CDR2 LQKENI. This CDR3 has 14 residues. The CDR3 loop reads CASSHGTEQETQYF.

V usage is TRBV5-1 and J usage is TRBJ2-1; TCRdb selects TRBD1, and the lack of DNA leaves this call unchecked. Germline lookup yields CDR1 SGHRS and CDR2 YFSETQ. This CDR3 region has 14 residues. CDR3 residues: CASSLRGVGNEQFF.

This chain uses TRBV25-1 with TRBJ2-3; TCRdb designates TRBD1, a call that cannot be tested without DNA. CDR1 is MGHDK and CDR2 is SYGVNS in the germline V gene. The CDR3 spans 14 residues. The CDR3 region is CASRGTGRTDTQYF. Supplemented by reference TRBV25-1 and TRBJ2-3, the full variable domain reads EADIYQTPRYLVIGTGKKITLECSQTMGHDKMYWYQQDPGMELHLIHYSYGVNSTEKGDLSSESTVSRIRTEHFPLTLESARPSHTSQYLCASRGTGRTDTQYFGPGTRLTVL.

This chain joins TRBV7-2 and TRBJ2-7; checking the TCRdb D call of TRBD1 is not possible without DNA. CDR1 SGHTA and CDR2 FQGNSA come from the germline V gene. The CDR3 runs to 15 residues. The CDR3 here is CASSLGSRSSGEQYF.

This sequence joins TRBV28 and TRBJ2-1; absent DNA, TCRdb's TRBD1 call cannot be checked. The germline V gene has CDR1 MDHEN and CDR2 SYDVKM. This CDR3 has 13 amino acids. CDR3 region: CASSASPDRKQFF. Supplemented by reference TRBV28 and TRBJ2-1, the full variable domain reads DVKVTQSSRYLVKRTGEKVFLECVQDMDHENMFWYRQDPGLGLRLIYFSYDVKMKEKGDIPEGYSVSREKKERFSLILESASTNQTSMYLCASSASPDRKQFFGPGTRLTVL.

The gene calls are TRBV15 and TRBJ1-5. Germline V CDR1 and CDR2: LNHNV, YYDKDF (reference sequence). CDR3 length: 14 residues. The CDR3 loop is CATSAKTGDQPQHF.

This rearrangement joins TRBV20-1 to TRBJ1-5; TCRdb designates TRBD1, a call that cannot be tested without DNA. The CDR3 covers 16 residues. CDR1 is DFQATT, CDR2 SNEGSKA, per germline (reference sequence). The CDR3 protein is CSARELGAGSNQPQHF.

The J gene is TRBJ2-7, the V gene TRBV14; the TRBD2 assignment by TCRdb is unverifiable without DNA. The CDR3 extends over 13 amino acids. Germline V CDR1 and CDR2: SGHDN, FVKESK. This CDR3 reads CASSQGLRGGQYF.

This chain connects TRBV12-3 or TRBV12-4 to TRBJ1-2; TCRdb outputs TRBD1, but without DNA this stays unchecked. The CDR3 is made up of 14 amino acids. The CDR3 region is CASDRGGSSYGYTF.

The chain employs TRBV10-3 and TRBJ1-2; TCRdb gives TRBD1 as the D gene, but with no DNA this cannot be confirmed. The CDR3 runs to 13 residues. The germline gives CDR1 ENHRY, CDR2 SYGVKD. The CDR3 loop reads CAISESGDDGYTF.